Presented here are 22 T cell receptor beta chains from one specimen sequenced in a study of response to subunit inactivated influenza vaccine. TCRdb reprocessed the RT-PCR reads with MiXCR, giving one entry per CDR3 protein. This sample has about 520,000 distinct CDR3 sequences; 25% occur once, and the top ten carry approximately 2%. Material: CD4+ T cells sorted from PBMCs, obtained more than 4 days after vaccination. The source of these receptors is a man aged 50-59 years who received an inactivated influenza vaccine.

The rearrangement uses TRBV20-1 and TRBJ1-1; TRBD1 is a possible D gene (6 bases). V gave up 0 bases and J gave up 6 bases, with 14 bases separating them. Germline CDR1 DFQATT, CDR2 SNEGSKA (reference sequence). The CDR3 covers 14 residues. Here the CDR3 DNA reads TGCAGTGCTAGAGATGGGACAATCCGGCCTGAAGCTTTCTTT. As protein: CSARDGTIRPEAFF.

This clonotype was detected a few times. This chain uses TRBV20-1 with TRBJ2-5, with 8 bases matching TRBD2. V trimming: 6 bases; J trimming: 5 bases; junction bases outside the gene matches: 5. CDR1 DFQATT and CDR2 SNEGSKA come from the germline V gene (reference sequence). This CDR3 is built from 12 residues. The CDR3 loop is CSAFGTSETQYF. The CDR3 DNA sequence: TGCAGTGCCTTCGGGACTAGTGAGACCCAGTACTTC.

The chain employs TRBV4-2 and TRBJ2-5; D is uncertain. Germline CDR1 is LGHNA and CDR2 is YNFKEQ. V shed 0 bases and J shed 4 bases, with 6 bases lying between them. The CDR3 has 13 residues. This chain's CDR3 is CASSQERRETQYF. CDR3 in DNA: TGTGCCAGCAGCCAAGAAAGAAGAGAGACCCAGTACTTC.

This chain links TRBV20-1 with TRBJ2-5; TRBD1 agrees at 9 bases. This CDR3 is 14 amino acids long. The germline V gene has CDR1 DFQATT and CDR2 SNEGSKA (reference sequence). CDR3: CTAKRTGVGETQYF. DNA of the CDR3: TGCACCGCTAAAAGGACAGGGGTCGGGGAGACCCAGTACTTC.

This chain uses TRBV6-1 with TRBJ1-6, with D perhaps matching TRBD1 (6 bases). V shed 7 bases and J shed 9 bases, with 13 bases lying between them. The CDR3 loop spans 13 amino acids. Germline CDR1 reads MNHNS; CDR2 reads SASEGT. The CDR3 sequence is CASTREGVSPLHF. CDR3 bases: TGTGCCAGCACTCGGGAGGGGGTTTCACCCCTCCACTTT.

This clonotype was found once. This chain joins TRBV3-1 and TRBJ2-7, with D uncertain. The V end was cut by 1 base, the J end by 0 bases, with 16 bases between. The V gene's germline CDR1 is LGHDT and CDR2 YNNKEL (reference sequence). The CDR3 extends over 17 amino acids. The DNA of the CDR3 is TGTGCCAGCAGCCAAGTTCGGTGGCAAACGAGCTCCTACGAGCAGTACTTC. Amino acids: CASSQVRWQTSSYEQYF.

In its sample, this clonotype was seen a few times. The chain couples TRBV7-8 to TRBJ2-4; a weak D match, TRBD1 (6 bases). CDR3 size: 14 residues. V lost 7 bases and J lost 5, with 15 bases in between. Germline V gives CDR1 SGHVS, CDR2 FQNEAQ. CDR3 in amino acids: CASKGRGGENIQYF. CDR3 nucleotides: TGTGCCAGCAAGGGCAGGGGTGGCGAAAACATTCAGTACTTC. The full variable domain, in which reference TRBV7-8 and TRBJ2-4 provide the parts outside the CDR3, is GAGVSQSPRYKVAKRGQDVALRCDPISGHVSLFWYQQALGQGPEFLTYFQNEAQLDKSGLPSDRFFAERPEGSVSTLKIQRTQQEDSAVYLCASKGRGGENIQYFGAGTRLSVL.

The gene calls are TRBV7-2 and TRBJ1-2; D ambiguous. The CDR3 runs to 13 residues. The V end lost 5 bases, the J end lost 7 bases, and 14 bases lay between the germline ends. CDR1 is SGHTA and CDR2 is FQGNSA in the germline V gene. CDR3 sequence reads: CASSLATGGGYTF. The CDR3 DNA reads TGTGCCAGCAGCCTTGCGACCGGCGGTGGCTACACCTTC.

The genes are TRBV7-2 and TRBJ1-6; the match to TRBD1 covers 7 bases. After removal of 1 base from V and 10 bases from J, the junction contained 4 bases not matched to a gene. Germline assignment: CDR1 SGHTA and CDR2 FQGNSA. This CDR3 has 14 amino acids. Here the CDR3 DNA reads TGTGCCAGCAGCTTAGGACAGACAGGGTCACCCCTCCACTTT. The encoded protein is CASSLGQTGSPLHF.

In this sample, this clonotype turned up a few times. The gene calls are TRBV12-3 or TRBV12-4 and TRBJ2-5; 12 positions agree with TRBD1. This CDR3 comprises 15 residues. Germline trimming cut 6 bases from V and 5 bases from J; bases unmatched to any gene: 7. CDR3 region: CASRPGTGGGETQYF. The CDR3 DNA is TGTGCCAGCAGACCCGGGACAGGGGGCGGTGAGACCCAGTACTTC.

This clonotype was found a few times. This sequence joins TRBV24-1 and TRBJ2-3, with TRBD2 matching 9 bases. CDR1 KGHDR and CDR2 SFDVKD come from the germline V gene. V lost 4 bases to trimming and J lost 1 base; unmatched junction nucleotides: 2. The CDR3 consists of 15 residues. Written as DNA, the CDR3 is TGTGCCACCAGTGAAGCGGGGGGACGCACAGATACGCAGTATTTT. Its translation is CATSEAGGRTDTQYF.

This rearrangement joins TRBV11-2 to TRBJ2-7; a possible D gene is TRBD2 (6 bases). CDR3 length: 15 residues. The V end was cut by 5 bases, the J end by 6 bases, with 20 bases between. Germline CDR1 is SGHAT and CDR2 is FQNNGV. For the CDR3, the DNA is TGTGCCAGCAGCCCCGTTGCGGGATCGGTGGGCGAGCAGTACTTC. This codes for CASSPVAGSVGEQYF.

This clonotype occurred a few times. V is TRBV5-1 and J is TRBJ2-3, with D hard to call. Germline V CDR1 and CDR2: SGHRS, YFSETQ. Trimming stripped 0 bases from V and 3 bases from J, with 14 bases between. This CDR3 is built from 16 residues. In DNA, the CDR3 is TGCGCCAGCAGCTTGGGGTCAGTGGGCCTAACAGATACGCAGTATTTT. Protein product: CASSLGSVGLTDTQYF.

V gene TRBV29-1 combines with J gene TRBJ2-2, with D possibly called TRBD1 or TRBD2 (5 bases each). Per the germline V gene, CDR1 is SQVTM and CDR2 is ANQGSEA. This CDR3 spans 15 amino acids. V gave up 5 bases and J gave up 0 bases, with 13 bases separating them. CDR3 loop: CSVPRGSANTGELFF. The CDR3 coding sequence is TGCAGCGTTCCGAGGGGATCGGCGAACACCGGGGAGCTGTTTTTT.

This clonotype came up a few times. This chain connects TRBV9 to TRBJ2-2; D not resolved. The CDR3 sequence is 14 residues long. The germline V gene has CDR1 SGDLS and CDR2 YYNGEE. V was pared by 0 bases and J by 4 bases, with 7 bases between. CDR3 sequence: CASSVGSITGELFF. CDR3 DNA: TGTGCCAGCAGCGTAGGCAGTATCACCGGGGAGCTGTTTTTT.

The chain is built from TRBV5-1 and TRBJ2-2; 9 bases are shared with TRBD2. The V gene end was trimmed by 4 bases and the J gene end by 4 bases; junction bases not matched to a gene: 8. The CDR3 is 16 residues long. The V gene's germline CDR1 is SGHRS and CDR2 YFSETQ. CDR3 region: CASSQPGLALTGELFF. DNA of the CDR3: TGCGCCAGCAGCCAACCGGGACTAGCACTCACCGGGGAGCTGTTTTTT. Filled out from reference TRBV5-1 and TRBJ2-2, the complete variable domain reads KAGVTQTPRYLIKTRGQQVTLSCSPISGHRSVSWYQQTPGQGLQFLFEYFSETQRNKGNFPGRFSGRQFSNSRSEMNVSTLELGDSALYLCASSQPGLALTGELFFGEGSRLTVL.

V usage is TRBV15 and J usage is TRBJ2-7, with D unclear. The germline V and J ends were trimmed by 1 base and 3 bases, with 13 bases remaining between them. The germline CDR1 and CDR2 sequences are LNHNV and YYDKDF (reference sequence). This CDR3 comprises 15 residues. In DNA, the CDR3 is TGTGCCACCAGCAGAGGGGCCAGCGTGGACTACGAGCAGTACTTC. As protein: CATSRGASVDYEQYF.

The chain links TRBV20-1 to TRBJ2-3; TRBD1 matches at 8 bases. The V gene's germline CDR1 is DFQATT and CDR2 SNEGSKA (reference sequence). After removal of 4 bases from V and 3 bases from J, the junction contained 12 bases not matched to a gene. The CDR3 totals 16 residues. Written as DNA, the CDR3 is TGCAGTGCTAATGTCCTACAGGGGGTTGGGACAGATACGCAGTATTTT. Its protein product is CSANVLQGVGTDTQYF.

This clonotype was picked up a small number of times. V gene TRBV20-1 combines with J gene TRBJ2-7; TRBD2 is a possible D gene (5 bases). This CDR3 is built from 17 residues. Germline CDR1 and CDR2: DFQATT and SNEGSKA (reference sequence). V lost 0 bases, J lost 5 bases, and 23 bases lay in between. In DNA, the CDR3 is TGCAGTGCTAGAGATCCCTATCGGCTCCTCACCGGGAACGAGCAGTACTTC. Protein sequence: CSARDPYRLLTGNEQYF.

The rearrangement uses TRBV5-1 and TRBJ2-3, with D hard to call. The V gene lost 4 bases and the J gene lost 2 bases, with 14 bases spanning the gap. CDR1 and CDR2 (germline): SGHRS, YFSETQ. The CDR3 sequence is 15 residues long. CDR3 nucleotide sequence: TGCGCCAGCAGCATAATGGCCCGTACCACAGATACGCAGTATTTT. Translating gives CASSIMARTTDTQYF.

The V and J genes are TRBV4-2 and TRBJ1-2, with no clear D. The CDR3 covers 14 residues. Germline assignment: CDR1 LGHNA and CDR2 YNFKEQ. V was pared by 4 bases and J by 4 bases, with 13 bases between. The CDR3 region has the DNA TGTGCCAGCAGCCCGGACCGGCAACTCTATGGCTACACCTTC. It specifies CASSPDRQLYGYTF.

This clonotype was seen only a few times. This chain uses TRBV20-1 with TRBJ1-3, with D perhaps TRBD1 (6 bases). From germline, CDR1 is DFQATT and CDR2 SNEGSKA (reference sequence). The CDR3 runs to 15 residues. V lost 0 bases to trimming and J lost 0 bases, with 9 bases between them. The CDR3 nucleotides read TGCAGTGCTAGAGATCCCAGGGGCTCTGGAAACACCATATATTTT. This sequence encodes CSARDPRGSGNTIYF.